This TCR beta chain was sequenced for a study of T cell responses to AZD1222 COVID-19 vaccine. Measured with immunoSEQ multiplex PCR; TCRdb has only the in-frame clones, and not every one. The data show some 110,000 clones, with about 89% seen just once and roughly 6.9% held by the top ten. Germline V gives CDR1 SGHDN, CDR2 FVKESK. The CDR3 has 17 residues. With V trimmed by 4 bases and J by 0 bases, 8 bases remained unmatched. The source was peripheral blood, collected 28 days after the second AZD1222 dose. This TCR was sampled from an adult who received the AZD1222 COVID-19 vaccine. This chain connects TRBV14 to TRBJ2-3; 9 positions agree with TRBD2. CDR3 DNA sequence: TGTGCCAGCAGCCCCCTCCTACTAGCGGGTAGCACAGATACGCAGTATTTT. It yields the protein CASSPLLLAGSTDTQYF.